This T cell receptor beta chain was obtained from a study of T cell responses to AZD1222 COVID-19 vaccine (dated by TCRdb to the early 2020s). Background on the whole study: A total of 230 to 250 trial participants underwent TCR sequencing, of whom nearly 210 received two doses of AZD1222 and about 26 received two doses of the MenACWY control vaccine. Trial participants were enrolled by age into subgroups of 18-55, 56-69 and 70-plus years, and 148, 28 and 57 TCR-sequenced participants, respectively, were included in these subgroups.

The CDR3 regions of human TCRbeta chains were analyzed by immunosequencing. Under the source paper's analysis protocol: TCRs in the repertoires were compared against a reference library of SARS-CoV-2-specific TCRs that had been generated with the MIRA antigen-specificity platform. Breadth meant the fraction of unique TCRs that were SARS-CoV-2-associated, whereas depth meant the fraction of total T cells that were SARS-CoV-2-associated. Each spike-specific TCR was assigned to its reactive spike region and to a CD4 or CD8 class using the MIRA data. Log10-transformed breadth and depth values were compared by one-way ANOVA with Sidak's multiple comparisons tests. Drawn from immuneACCESS, this table holds only the in-frame rearrangements with V and J called that TCRdb kept. Clones are partly lost; checked studies trace under half to an unresolved V gene and leave the rest unexplained. The D gene and trimming were derived from the DNA, and the V and J assignments and clone size from that table. This sample has about 120,000 clones in its table, and about 93% of those were observed once. The ten biggest clones cover approximately 5% of the sample.

Here V drops 5 bases and J drops 14 bases, and the junction holds 14 bases not matched to any gene. The germline V gene (reference sequence) provides CDR1 LGHDT and CDR2 YNNKEL. Spanning cysteine to phenylalanine, the CDR3 consists of 13 amino acids. Here the CDR3 DNA is all that survives: 39 bases in frame from base 1. The time point label on this specimen signifies: about 28 days (+/-7) after the second vaccine dose. AZD1222 recipients with second doses at about 4 weeks or about 12 weeks were pooled, because spike-specific TCR depth and breadth did not differ between schedules. Samples from vaccinated people were obtained from the UK trials COV001 and COV002, which included a single-blind randomized controlled phase 2/3 trial of AZD1222 (ChAdOx1 nCoV-19) in healthy adults. Trial participant PBMC samples were collected at day 0 and day 28 after the second dose for TCRbeta chain sequencing. The paper's findings and limits, for the study overall: The 56-69-year group was small, and its depth increase did not reach significance, likely because of low power. Participants were mostly white British, with more females than males. The authors suggested clonal diversity may have been underestimated. Reportedly, almost half of the unique spike-specific TCRs recognized epitopes lying outside the regions that are mutated in the B.1.351 and B.1.1.7 variants. The whole spike protein was spanned by vaccine-associated CD4 TCRs, and dominant responses were seen in regions 160-218 and 743-854. No day 14 peak-response samples were available, so repertoires were characterized only after the peak T cell response. After two AZD1222 doses, spike-specific TCR breadth and depth were significantly higher than at day 0 and than in MenACWY recipients. Only six AZD1222 recipients were SARS-CoV-2 seropositive at baseline, limiting conclusions about previously exposed vaccinees.

Only one count was recorded for this clone. No antigen is known for it. No quality values exist for individual bases; no much larger clone is one base distant. The specimen was peripheral blood, collected 28 days after the second AZD1222 dose. This sequence uses TRBV3-1 (or the pseudogene TRBV3-2) and TRBJ1-1, with 7 central nucleotides matching TRBD1. The sequence was obtained from an adult who received the AZD1222 COVID-19 vaccine. CDR3 sequence: CASSFDRDSKVFF. The DNA sequence reads TGTGCCAGCAGCTTTGACAGGGACAGTAAAGTGTTCTTT.